What follows are 7 T cell receptor beta chains derived from one specimen sequenced in a study of control samples from healthy donors and cancer patients. Using immunoSEQ multiplex PCR, the repertoire was profiled, and TCRdb retains in-frame clones only, with some absent. The sample includes about 130,000 clones, approximately 90% seen only once; the top ten take 8.6%. The sequenced sample consisted of blood. These receptors all stem from a man between 18 and 35 years old in good health.

The rearrangement links TRBV5-1 to TRBJ1-5; D not resolved. Deletions cut 1 base from V and 4 bases from J, with 6 bases between. The CDR3 has 13 residues. Germline CDR1 is SGHRS and CDR2 is YFSETQ. The DNA for the CDR3 is TGCGCCAGCAGCTTGATCCCAAATCAGCCCCAGCATTTT. It is translated as CASSLIPNQPQHF.

In this sample, this clone turned up once. The CDR3 region is CSATGRWMNTEAFF. The CDR3, as DNA: TGCAGCGCTACCGGAAGGTGGATGAACACTGAAGCTTTCTTT. The gene calls are TRBV29-1 and TRBJ1-1; no reliable D call. V lost 7 bases, J lost 0 bases, and 15 bases lay in between. Germline CDR1 and CDR2: SQVTM and ANQGSEA. There are 14 residues in the CDR3.

The chain carries TRBV5-4 and TRBJ2-7, with 8 bases that match TRBD2. This CDR3 has 13 amino acids. Unmatched junction bases numbered 5, after V lost 4 bases and J lost 5 bases. Looked up from germline, CDR1 is SGHNT and CDR2 is YYREEE (reference sequence). The CDR3 DNA is TGTGCCAGCAGCCGAGGGACTAGTGACGAGCAGTACTTC. Translated, it gives CASSRGTSDEQYF.

The chain couples TRBV10-3 to TRBJ1-5, with a tentative D call TRBD1 (5 bases). This CDR3 contains 15 residues. CDR1 ENHRY and CDR2 SYGVKD come from the germline V gene. V lost 2 bases and J lost 4, with 12 bases in between. CDR3 sequence (DNA): TGTGCCATCAGTGAGCAGCAGGGAGTGAATCAGCCCCAGCATTTT. Amino acids: CAISEQQGVNQPQHF.

The chain uses TRBV10-3 and TRBJ1-3; TRBD1 matches at 10 bases. V was pared by 6 bases and J by 6 bases, with 5 bases of the junction left unmatched. This CDR3 contains 14 residues. The germline V gene encodes CDR1 ENHRY and CDR2 SYGVKD. The DNA of the CDR3 is TGTGCCATCAGCAGGGACAGGGGAACAAACACCATATATTTT. This sequence encodes CAISRDRGTNTIYF.

The chain has TRBV6-5 and TRBJ1-1; D gene unclear. The length of the CDR3 is 13 residues. Between the trimmed V and J ends, which lost 6 bases and 1 base, there was a span of 9 bases. The germline CDR1 and CDR2 sequences are MNHEY and SVGAGI. CDR3 DNA sequence: TGTGCCAGCAGATATCAGTGGAACACTGAAGCTTTCTTT. It codes for CASRYQWNTEAFF.

This clone has just a few counts. The chain joins TRBV4-1 to TRBJ1-5, with 7 bases that match TRBD1. The CDR3 extends over 14 amino acids. Unmatched junction bases numbered 7, after V lost 2 bases and J lost 9 bases. Germline-derived CDR1 and CDR2 are MGHRA and YSYEKL. CDR3 in DNA: TGCGCCAGCAGCCAAAGGGGGCTCAACTCGCCCCAGCATTTT. Encoded protein: CASSQRGLNSPQHF.